The TCR beta chain described here comes from a study of blood T cell repertoires in COVID-19. About the research overall: T cells, B-cell-depleted T cells, or PBMCs supplied cDNA or gDNA.

As processed by the authors: From reference gene primer amplification, estimates of nucleated cell counts were derived. Repertoires were generated with immunoSEQ multiplex PCR, while TCRdb's copy carries only in-frame clones and drops some. Clone size and V and J calls were adopted from that table, with D and trimming inferred from the DNA. The sample has about 220,000 clones, about 88% seen once. The CDR3 spans 12 residues. Trimming took 1 base from V and 7 from J, leaving 5 bases between them. The germline CDR1 and CDR2 sequences are PRHDT and FYEKMQ (reference sequence). Sequencing was carried out using peripheral blood. The chain links TRBV13 to TRBJ1-5; D is ambiguous. This sequence originates from a man aged 35 to 55 with active or convalescent COVID-19. CDR3 coding DNA: TGTGCCAGCAGCTTAGCGGGGCAGCCCCAGCATTTT. Translating gives CASSLAGQPQHF.